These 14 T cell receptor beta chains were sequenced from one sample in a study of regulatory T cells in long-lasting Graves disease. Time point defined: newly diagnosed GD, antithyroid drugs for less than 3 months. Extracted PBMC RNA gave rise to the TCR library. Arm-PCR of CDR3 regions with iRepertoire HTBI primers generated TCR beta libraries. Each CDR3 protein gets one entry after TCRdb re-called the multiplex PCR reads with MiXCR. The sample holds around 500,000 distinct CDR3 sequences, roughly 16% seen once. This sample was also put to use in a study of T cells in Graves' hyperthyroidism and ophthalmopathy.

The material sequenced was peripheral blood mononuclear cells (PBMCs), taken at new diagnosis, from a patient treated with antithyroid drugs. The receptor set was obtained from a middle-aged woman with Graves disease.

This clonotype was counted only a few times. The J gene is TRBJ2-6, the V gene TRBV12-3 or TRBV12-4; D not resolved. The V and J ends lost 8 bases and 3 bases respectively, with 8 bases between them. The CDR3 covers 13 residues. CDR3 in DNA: TGTGCCAGCGGGTTAGGTGGGGCCAACGTCCTGACTTTC. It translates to CASGLGGANVLTF.

This CDR3 reads CASSPRGGPDNEQFF. Written as DNA, the CDR3 is TGTGCCAGCAGCCCGAGGGGGGGCCCCGACAATGAGCAGTTCTTC. The rearrangement uses TRBV9 and TRBJ2-1; maybe TRBD2 (7 bases). Trimming took 4 bases from V and 5 from J, leaving 16 bases between them. The CDR3 extends over 15 amino acids. The germline gives CDR1 SGDLS, CDR2 YYNGEE.

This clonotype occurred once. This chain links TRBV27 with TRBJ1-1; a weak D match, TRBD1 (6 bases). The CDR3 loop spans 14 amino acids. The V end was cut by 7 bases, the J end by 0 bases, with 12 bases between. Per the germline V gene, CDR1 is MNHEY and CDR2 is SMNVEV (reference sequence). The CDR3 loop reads CASTSGVLNTEAFF. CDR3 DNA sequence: TGTGCCAGCACCTCAGGGGTTCTGAACACTGAAGCTTTCTTT.

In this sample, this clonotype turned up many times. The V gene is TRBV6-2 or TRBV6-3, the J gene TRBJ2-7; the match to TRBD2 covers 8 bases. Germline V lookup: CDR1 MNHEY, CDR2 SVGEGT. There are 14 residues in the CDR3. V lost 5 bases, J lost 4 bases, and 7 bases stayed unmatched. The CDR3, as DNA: TGTGCCAGCAGTCCGGGACTAGGGATGTACGAGCAGTACTTC. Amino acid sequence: CASSPGLGMYEQYF.

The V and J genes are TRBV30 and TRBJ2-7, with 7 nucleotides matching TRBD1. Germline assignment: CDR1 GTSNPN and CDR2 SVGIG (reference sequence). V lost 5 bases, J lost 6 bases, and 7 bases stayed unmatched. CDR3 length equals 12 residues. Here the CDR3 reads CAWEGHRGEQYF. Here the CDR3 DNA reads TGTGCCTGGGAGGGGCACAGGGGCGAGCAGTACTTC.

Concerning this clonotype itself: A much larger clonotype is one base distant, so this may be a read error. This CDR3 is CASSLGMMNTGAFF. CDR3 nucleotides: TGTGCCAGCAGCTTGGGGATGATGAACACTGGAGCTTTCTTT. This chain links TRBV7-9 with TRBJ1-1; D ambiguous. This CDR3 contains 14 residues. Per the germline V gene, CDR1 is SEHNR and CDR2 is FQNEAQ (reference sequence).

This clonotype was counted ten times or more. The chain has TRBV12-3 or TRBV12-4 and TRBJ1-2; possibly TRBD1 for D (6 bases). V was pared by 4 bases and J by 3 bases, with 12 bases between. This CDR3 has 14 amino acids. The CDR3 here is CASSYGGGHYGYTF. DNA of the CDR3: TGTGCCAGCAGTTACGGAGGGGGGCACTATGGCTACACCTTC.

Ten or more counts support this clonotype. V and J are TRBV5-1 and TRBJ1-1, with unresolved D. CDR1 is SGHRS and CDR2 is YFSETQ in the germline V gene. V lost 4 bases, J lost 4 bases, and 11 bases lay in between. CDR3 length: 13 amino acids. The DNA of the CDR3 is TGCGCCAGCAGCATATCAGGTGCCACTGAAGCTTTCTTT. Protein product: CASSISGATEAFF.

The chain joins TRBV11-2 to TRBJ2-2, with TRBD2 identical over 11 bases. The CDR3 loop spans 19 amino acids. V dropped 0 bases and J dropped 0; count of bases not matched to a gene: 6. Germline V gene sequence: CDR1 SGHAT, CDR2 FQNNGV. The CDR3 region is CASSLEPASGGPNTGELFF. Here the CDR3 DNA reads TGTGCCAGCAGCTTAGAGCCCGCTAGCGGGGGGCCGAACACCGGGGAGCTGTTTTTT.

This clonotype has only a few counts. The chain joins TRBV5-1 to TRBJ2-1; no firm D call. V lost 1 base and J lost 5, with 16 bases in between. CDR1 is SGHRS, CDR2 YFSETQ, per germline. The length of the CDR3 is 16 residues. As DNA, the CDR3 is TGCGCCAGCAGCTTGTACGGTAGATACGAGGACAATGAGCAGTTCTTC. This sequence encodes CASSLYGRYEDNEQFF.

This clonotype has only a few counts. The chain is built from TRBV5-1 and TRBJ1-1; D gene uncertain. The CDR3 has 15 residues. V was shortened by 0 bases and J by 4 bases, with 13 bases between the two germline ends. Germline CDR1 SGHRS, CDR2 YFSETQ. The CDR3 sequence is CASSLGGDEGTEAFF. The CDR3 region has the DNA TGCGCCAGCAGCTTGGGGGGTGACGAGGGCACTGAAGCTTTCTTT.

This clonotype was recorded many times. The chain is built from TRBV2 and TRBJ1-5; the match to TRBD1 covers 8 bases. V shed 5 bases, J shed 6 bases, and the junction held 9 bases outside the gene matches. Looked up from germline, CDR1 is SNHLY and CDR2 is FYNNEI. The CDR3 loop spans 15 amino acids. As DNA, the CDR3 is TGTGCCAGCAGTTCCGGACAGGGCAGACTTCAGCCCCAGCATTTT. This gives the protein CASSSGQGRLQPQHF. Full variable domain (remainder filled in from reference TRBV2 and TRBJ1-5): EPEVTQTPSHQVTQMGQEVILRCVPISNHLYFYWYRQILGQKVEFLVSFYNNEISEKSEIFDDQFSVERPDGSNFTLKIRSTKLEDSAMYFCASSSGQGRLQPQHFGDGTRLSIL.

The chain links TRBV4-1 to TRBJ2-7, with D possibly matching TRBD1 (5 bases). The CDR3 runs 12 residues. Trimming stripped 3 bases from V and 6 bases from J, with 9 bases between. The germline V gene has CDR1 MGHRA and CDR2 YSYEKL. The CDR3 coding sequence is TGCGCCAGCAGCCAGGGGCTCGCCGAGCAGTACTTC. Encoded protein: CASSQGLAEQYF.

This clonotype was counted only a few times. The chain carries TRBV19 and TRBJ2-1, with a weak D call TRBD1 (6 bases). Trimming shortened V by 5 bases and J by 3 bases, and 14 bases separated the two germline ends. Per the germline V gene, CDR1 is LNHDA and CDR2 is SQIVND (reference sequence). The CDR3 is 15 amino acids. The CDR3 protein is CASSPGQRFYNEQFF. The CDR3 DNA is TGTGCCAGTAGTCCCGGACAGAGATTCTACAATGAGCAGTTCTTC. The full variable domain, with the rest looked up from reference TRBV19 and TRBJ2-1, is DGGITQSPKYLFRKEGQNVTLSCEQNLNHDAMYWYRQDPGQGLRLIYYSQIVNDFQKGDIAEGYSVSREKKESFPLTVTSAQKNPTAFYLCASSPGQRFYNEQFFGPGTRLTVL.